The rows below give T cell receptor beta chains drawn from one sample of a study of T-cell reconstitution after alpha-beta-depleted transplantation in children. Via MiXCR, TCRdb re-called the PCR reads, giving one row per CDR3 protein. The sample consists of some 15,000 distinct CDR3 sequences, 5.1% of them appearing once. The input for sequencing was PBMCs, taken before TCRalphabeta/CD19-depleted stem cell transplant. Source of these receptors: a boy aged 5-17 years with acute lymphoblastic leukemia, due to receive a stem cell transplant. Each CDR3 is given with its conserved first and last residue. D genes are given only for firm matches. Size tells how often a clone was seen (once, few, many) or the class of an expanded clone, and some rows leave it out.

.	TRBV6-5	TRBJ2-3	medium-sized	CARLAGGEDDTQYF	TGTGCCAGATTAGCTGGCGGGGAAGATGATACGCAGTATTTT
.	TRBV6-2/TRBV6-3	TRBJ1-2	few	CASSYQVGFHSNYGYTF	TGTGCCAGCAGTTACCAGGTCGGCTTCCACTCTAACTATGGCTACACCTTC
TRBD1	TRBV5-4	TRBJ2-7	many	CASSPVGTGLSEQYF	TGTGCCAGCAGCCCTGTGGGGACAGGGCTTTCCGAGCAGTACTTC
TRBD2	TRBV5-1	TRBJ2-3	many	CASSFGTSELTDTQYF	TGCGCCAGCAGCTTTGGGACTAGCGAACTCACAGATACGCAGTATTTT
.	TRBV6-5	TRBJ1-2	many	CASSTQEAGGYTF	TGTGCCAGCAGCACTCAAGAGGCTGGTGGCTACACCTTC
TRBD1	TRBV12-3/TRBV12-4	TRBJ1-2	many	CASSQQGNYGYTF	TGTGCCAGCAGTCAACAGGGGAACTATGGCTACACCTTC
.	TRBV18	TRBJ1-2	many	CASSPDRYANYGYTF	TGTGCCAGCTCACCTGACAGATATGCTAACTATGGCTACACCTTC
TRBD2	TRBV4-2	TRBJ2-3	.	CASSQGTSGGALFADTQYF	TGTGCCAGCAGCCAAGGGACTAGCGGGGGGGCCTTATTTGCAGATACGCAGTATTTT
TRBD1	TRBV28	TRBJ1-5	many	CASSPGLTGVSSNQPQHF	TGTGCCAGCAGTCCGGGGTTAACAGGGGTTTCTAGCAATCAGCCCCAGCATTTT
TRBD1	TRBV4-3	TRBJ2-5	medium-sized	CASSQKGQGRQTQYF	TGCGCCAGCAGCCAAAAAGGACAGGGGAGGCAGACCCAGTACTTC
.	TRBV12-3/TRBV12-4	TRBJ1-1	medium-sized	CASSLDRAATEAFF	TGTGCCAGCAGTTTAGACAGGGCAGCCACTGAAGCTTTCTTT
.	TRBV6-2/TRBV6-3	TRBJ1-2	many	CASSADRPGYTF	TGTGCCAGCAGTGCGGACCGCCCTGGCTACACCTTC
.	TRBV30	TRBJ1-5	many	CAWSPRADQPQHF	TGTGCCTGGAGTCCCAGGGCCGATCAGCCCCAGCATTTT
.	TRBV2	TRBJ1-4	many	CASSGGFEKLFF	TGTGCCAGCAGTGGGGGCTTCGAAAAACTGTTTTTT
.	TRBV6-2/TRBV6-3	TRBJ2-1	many	CASSYSIIPAGEQFF	TGTGCCAGCAGTTACTCGATAATCCCCGCTGGTGAGCAGTTCTTC
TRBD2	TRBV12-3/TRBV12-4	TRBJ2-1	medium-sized	CASSDGLAGTYNEQFF	TGTGCCAGCAGTGATGGACTAGCGGGCACCTACAATGAGCAGTTCTTC
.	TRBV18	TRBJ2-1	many	CASSPSGREQFF	TGTGCCAGCTCACCATCGGGAAGAGAGCAGTTCTTC
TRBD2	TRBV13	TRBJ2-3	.	CASSSRLAGGRTDTQYF	TGTGCCAGCAGCTCTAGACTAGCGGGAGGGCGCACAGATACGCAGTATTTT
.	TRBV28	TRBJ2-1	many	CASSLFRPQGEQFF	TGTGCCAGCAGTTTATTCAGGCCTCAGGGTGAGCAGTTCTTC
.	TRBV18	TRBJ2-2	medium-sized	CASSPGTGSNTGELFF	TGTGCCAGCTCACCTGGGACTGGATCGAACACCGGGGAGCTGTTTTTT
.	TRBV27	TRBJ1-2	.	CASSSSRGPFYGYTF	TGTGCCAGCAGTTCCTCAAGGGGTCCCTTCTATGGCTACACCTTC
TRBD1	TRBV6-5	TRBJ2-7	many	CASSYKRDRGNEQYF	TGTGCCAGCAGTTACAAAAGGGACAGGGGGAACGAGCAGTACTTC
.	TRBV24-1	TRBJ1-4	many	CATSDPTSATNEKLFF	TGTGCCACCAGTGATCCCACGAGTGCAACTAATGAAAAACTGTTTTTT
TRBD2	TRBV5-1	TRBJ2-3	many	CASSSRTSGGVYTQYF	TGCGCCAGCAGCTCGAGGACTAGCGGGGGGGTATATACGCAGTATTTT
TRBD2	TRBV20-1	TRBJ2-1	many	CSRSGSSYNEQFF	TGCAGTCGTAGCGGGAGTTCCTACAATGAGCAGTTCTTC
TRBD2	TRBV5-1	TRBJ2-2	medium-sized	CASSLAAGVNTGELFF	TGCGCCAGCAGCTTGGCCGCGGGAGTGAACACCGGGGAGCTGTTTTTT
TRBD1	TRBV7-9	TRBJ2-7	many	CASSYGQGTYEQYF	TGTGCCAGCAGCTATGGACAGGGGACCTACGAGCAGTACTTC